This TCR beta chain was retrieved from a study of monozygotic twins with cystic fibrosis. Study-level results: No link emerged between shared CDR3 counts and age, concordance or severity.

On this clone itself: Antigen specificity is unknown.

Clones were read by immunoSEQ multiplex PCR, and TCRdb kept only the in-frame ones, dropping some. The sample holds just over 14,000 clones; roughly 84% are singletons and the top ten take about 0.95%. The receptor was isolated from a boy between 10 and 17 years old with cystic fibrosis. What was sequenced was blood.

CDR3 in DNA: TGTGCCAGCAGCCCTTTATTAGCCAAAAACATTCAGTACTTC. Translation: CASSPLLAKNIQYF. The V call is TRBV6-5, the J call TRBJ2-4; D call uncertain. CDR3 size: 14 residues. Trimming removed 6 bases at V and 0 bases at J, with 9 bases between. Germline V gives CDR1 MNHEY, CDR2 SVGAGI.